The rows below give T cell receptor beta chains drawn from one sample of a study of cytomegalovirus exposure and HLA in healthy donors. Profiling relied on immunoSEQ multiplex PCR, and the TCRdb table lists in-frame clones only, not all of them. The sample holds over 150,000 clones, 75% to 90% seen once. The sample consisted of PBMCs. These receptors were taken from a boy between 5 and 17 years old in good health and CMV-seronegative. Both conserved end residues are part of each CDR3. The order of the fields is D gene, J gene, clone size, V gene, CDR3 DNA, CDR3 protein. D genes are given only for firm matches. Where a row states a size, it is once, few, many or the class of an expanded clone; other rows omit it.

- | TRBJ2-7 | - | TRBV11-2 | TGTGCCAGCACCGTCTCCTACGAGCAGTACTTC | CASTVSYEQYF
TRBD1 | TRBJ2-7 | - | TRBV7-3 | TGTGCCAGCAGCTGGGCAGGGACAGGGGAGTACGAGCAGTACTTC | CASSWAGTGEYEQYF
- | TRBJ2-1 | - | TRBV11-2 | TGTGCCAGCAGCCCTGCCCTGGCGGGGGCTGTTGGGGAGCAGTTCTTC | CASSPALAGAVGEQFF
TRBD2 | TRBJ2-1 | - | TRBV15 | TGTGCCACCAGCAGAGCTTTGGCTAGCGGGAGTCTTGAGCAGTTCTTC | CATSRALASGSLEQFF
TRBD1 | TRBJ1-4 | - | TRBV5-1 | TGCGCCAGCAGCTTGGGCGGGACAGGGAGAGAAAAACTGTTTTTT | CASSLGGTGREKLFF
TRBD1 | TRBJ2-7 | - | TRBV19 | TGTGCCAGTAGGCTCGGACAGGGGATTTCCTACGAGCAGTACTTC | CASRLGQGISYEQYF
- | TRBJ1-6 | - | TRBV18 | TGTGCCAGCTCCCCCAGGGCGCAGGCAGGTTATAATTCACCCCTCCACTTT | CASSPRAQAGYNSPLHF
- | TRBJ1-3 | - | TRBV6-4 | TGTGCCGAAGGGGTAGGCGTCTCTGGAAACACCATATATTTT | CAEGVGVSGNTIYF
TRBD1 | TRBJ1-5 | - | TRBV19 | TGTGCCAGTAGTATTTCCAGGGGGAGCAATCAGCCCCAGCATTTT | CASSISRGSNQPQHF
- | TRBJ2-5 | - | TRBV4-2 | TGTGCCAGCAGCCCCCTGGGGGGCGGGGGCCTAAGGGAGACCCAGTACTTC | CASSPLGGGGLRETQYF
- | TRBJ2-3 | few | TRBV5-6 | TGTGCCAGCAGCTTGAAACAGGGCTGGGGCACAGATACGCAGTATTTT | CASSLKQGWGTDTQYF
- | TRBJ2-3 | - | TRBV7-2 | TGTGCCAGCAGGCCCGCTTCCTTCGGGGGCACAGATACGCAGTATTTT | CASRPASFGGTDTQYF
TRBD1 | TRBJ2-1 | - | TRBV2 | TGCGCCAGCAGTGACGAAGGACAGGCCTACAATGAGCAGTTCTTC | CASSDEGQAYNEQFF
- | TRBJ2-1 | - | TRBV19 | TGTGCCAGTAGTCTAGTTTTCAGCTCCTACAATGAGCAGTTCTTC | CASSLVFSSYNEQFF
TRBD1 | TRBJ2-7 | few | TRBV5-4 | TGTGCCAGCAGATCCGGGACAGGGTTTTCCCACGAGCAGTACTTC | CASRSGTGFSHEQYF
TRBD2 | TRBJ2-7 | - | TRBV4-1 | TGCGCCAGCAGCCTGACTTGGGCGGGAGGGGTACCCTACGAGCAGTACTTC | CASSLTWAGGVPYEQYF
TRBD2 | TRBJ2-3 | few | TRBV5-1 | TGCGCCAGCAGCCTTGAAGCGGGGCCCTTGAAAGATACGCAGTATTTT | CASSLEAGPLKDTQYF
TRBD2 | TRBJ2-2 | - | TRBV19 | TGTGCCAGTAGTAAGGCTAGCGGGACCGGGGAGCTGTTTTTT | CASSKASGTGELFF
TRBD1 | TRBJ1-4 | few | TRBV6-1 | TGTGCCAGCAGTGAAGCGGACAGGGCTAATGAAAAACTGTTTTTT | CASSEADRANEKLFF
- | TRBJ1-1 | - | TRBV7-9 | TGTGCCAGCAGCTTAGAAGTTTCGGGCAGGGACACTGAAGCTTTCTTT | CASSLEVSGRDTEAFF
- | TRBJ2-7 | once | TRBV27 | TGTGCCAGCAGTTTATCGTCCAGGGCGGACTATCCCCCCTACGAGCAGTACTTC | CASSLSSRADYPPYEQYF
TRBD1 | TRBJ1-5 | - | TRBV19 | TGTGCCAGTAAACCAGGGGGAGGCAATCAGCCCCAGCATTTT | CASKPGGGNQPQHF
TRBD2 | TRBJ2-1 | - | TRBV4-3 | TGCGCCAGCAGCCCACGACGCGGGAGCTCCTACAATGAGCAGTTCTTC | CASSPRRGSSYNEQFF
TRBD1 | TRBJ1-1 | - | TRBV4-3 | TGCGCCAGCAGCAAAAGGGACAGCCTAAACACTGAAGCTTTCTTT | CASSKRDSLNTEAFF
TRBD1 | TRBJ1-1 | few | TRBV7-2 | TGTGCCAGCAGCTCATTTAGCTGGGACAGGGGTAACACTGAAGCTTTCTTT | CASSSFSWDRGNTEAFF
- | TRBJ2-1 | - | TRBV11-2 | TGTGCCAGCAGCTCATTGAGGGACTTCGGGGATGAGCAGTTCTTC | CASSSLRDFGDEQFF
TRBD2 | TRBJ2-3 | - | TRBV5-1 | TGCGCCAGCAGCCTTCGACTAGCGGGGGCCCCAGATACGCAGTATTTT | CASSLRLAGAPDTQYF
TRBD1 | TRBJ1-4 | - | TRBV5-1 | TGCGCCAGCAGCTTGAGGGGACAGGGAGGTGAAAAACTGTTTTTT | CASSLRGQGGEKLFF
- | TRBJ1-2 | - | TRBV30 | TGTGCCTGGAGGGAAAAGACAGCTAACTATGGCTACACCTTC | CAWREKTANYGYTF
TRBD1 | TRBJ1-2 | - | TRBV25-1 | TGTGCCAGCAGTGCCCTTTTTGACAGGGAGGATAACTATGGCTACACCTTC | CASSALFDREDNYGYTF
TRBD2 | TRBJ2-7 | - | TRBV5-6 | TGTGCCAGCAGCTTGGGGGGACTAGCGGGGGCGGGGGAGCAGTACTTC | CASSLGGLAGAGEQYF
TRBD2 | TRBJ2-7 | once | TRBV7-9 | TGTGCCAGCAGCCCCGGACTAGCGAAATACGAGCAGTACTTC | CASSPGLAKYEQYF
- | TRBJ2-1 | - | TRBV14 | TGTGCCAGCAGCCAAGTCCTAGCGATTTACAATGAGCAGTTCTTC | CASSQVLAIYNEQFF
- | TRBJ1-2 | - | TRBV18 | TGTGCCAGCGCAGGTACAGGCAACTATGGCTACACCTTC | CASAGTGNYGYTF
TRBD1 | TRBJ2-5 | - | TRBV30 | TGTGCCTGGAGTCCAGGGGACAGGGCTGGGGAGACCCAGTACTTC | CAWSPGDRAGETQYF
- | TRBJ2-3 | - | TRBV6-4 | TGTGCCAGCAGTGACTCCAGCACTATGACCACAGATACGCAGTATTTT | CASSDSSTMTTDTQYF
TRBD1 | TRBJ2-4 | once | TRBV27 | TGTGCCAGCAGTCCCGAGACGGGACAGGTTTCGAACATTCAGTACTTC | CASSPETGQVSNIQYF
- | TRBJ1-1 | - | TRBV5-1 | TGCGCCAGCAGCTTGGTCCCAGGGCCATACGCTGAAGCTTTCTTT | CASSLVPGPYAEAFF
- | TRBJ2-2 | - | TRBV7-3 | TGTGCCAGCAGCTTAATAGGGGAAGACGGGGAGCTGTTTTTT | CASSLIGEDGELFF
TRBD1 | TRBJ2-1 | few | TRBV18 | TGTGCCAGCTCACCAGAGGGGACAGCCTACAATGAGCAGTTCTTC | CASSPEGTAYNEQFF
TRBD2 | TRBJ2-2 | - | TRBV19 | TGTGCCAGTGGACTAGCGGGAGGTATCGGGGAGCTGTTTTTT | CASGLAGGIGELFF
- | TRBJ2-4 | - | TRBV11-2 | TGTGCCAGCAGCTTAGATCCCGGTACAGGGAAGAACATTCAGTACTTC | CASSLDPGTGKNIQYF
- | TRBJ2-7 | - | TRBV7-2 | TGTGCCAGCAGCTTACGAGGGCCTTACTCCTACGAGCAGTACTTC | CASSLRGPYSYEQYF